Following are 31 T cell receptor beta chains from one sample sequenced in a study of beta chain features in type 1 diabetes. General study findings and limits: Researchers report that Type 1 diabetes patients had moderately but significantly shorter TCRB CDR3s across all four CD4+ subsets.

Antigens for these TCRs are unknown. Reverse transcribing all isolated RNA meant expressed TCRB transcripts were sequenced. Libraries were prepared by immunoSEQ multiplex PCR; TCRdb keeps only in-frame clonotypes and omits some of them. Of around 130,000 clones listed, approximately 10% are singletons. The material sequenced was central memory CD4+ T cells from blood. Receptors originate from a man aged 25 to 40 with type 1 diabetes.

V and J are TRBV5-1 and TRBJ2-5; 13 nucleotides align to TRBD2. The germline CDR1 and CDR2 sequences are SGHRS and YFSETQ. This CDR3 is 15 amino acids long. V lost 4 bases to trimming and J lost 5 bases; unmatched junction nucleotides: 5. The CDR3 sequence: CASSPGTSGVETQYF. Written as DNA, the CDR3 is TGCGCCAGCAGCCCCGGGACTAGCGGGGTGGAGACCCAGTACTTC.

The chain links TRBV4-2 to TRBJ1-3; 8 bases line up with TRBD1. Germline values: CDR1 LGHNA, CDR2 YNFKEQ. V lost 0 bases, J lost 1 base, and 5 bases stayed unmatched. This CDR3 is 17 amino acids long. The CDR3 nucleotides read TGTGCCAGCAGCCAAGATTTCAGGGGGCAGTCTGGAAACACCATATATTTT. This encodes CASSQDFRGQSGNTIYF.

This clone was detected only a few times. The rearrangement uses TRBV9 and TRBJ2-5, with D perhaps matching TRBD2 (7 bases). This CDR3 has 14 amino acids. V was cut by 2 bases and J by 5 bases, with 13 bases left in between. The germline V gene has CDR1 SGDLS and CDR2 YYNGEE. The CDR3 loop reads CASSVSGGRETQYF. In nucleotides, the CDR3 is TGTGCCAGCAGCGTTTCCGGGGGGCGGGAGACCCAGTACTTC.

This clone occurred a few times. The V and J genes are TRBV6-5 and TRBJ2-3; perhaps TRBD2 as D (5 bases). The ends were cut back, 0 bases at V and 2 bases at J, with 9 bases in the middle. From germline, CDR1 is MNHEY and CDR2 SVGAGI. The CDR3 loop spans 15 amino acids. The CDR3: CASSYSLANTDTQYF. DNA of the CDR3: TGTGCCAGCAGTTACTCTCTAGCCAACACAGATACGCAGTATTTT.

This clone has just a few counts. CDR3 loop: CASSLDRGGTEAFF. In DNA, the CDR3 is TGTGCCAGCAGCTTAGACAGGGGCGGAACTGAAGCTTTCTTT. The rearrangement joins TRBV7-3 to TRBJ1-1; 8 bases fit TRBD1. The ends lost 2 bases at V and 5 bases at J; junction bases unmatched: 4. This CDR3 is 14 amino acids long. Germline V lookup: CDR1 SGHTA, CDR2 FQGTGA.

The DNA for the CDR3 is TGTGCCAGCAGCTCAAGGGGGCGGGTGAACACTGAAGCTTTCTTT. It codes for CASSSRGRVNTEAFF. The chain combines TRBV7-9 with TRBJ1-1; 7 bases are a match to TRBD1. With V trimmed by 4 bases and J by 0 bases, 5 bases remained unmatched. Germline V gene data show CDR1 as SEHNR and CDR2 as FQNEAQ (reference sequence). The CDR3 sequence is 15 residues long.

This clone was counted between two and nine times. J is TRBJ2-7 and V is TRBV6-5, with D perhaps matching TRBD2 (5 bases). Germline lookup yields CDR1 MNHEY and CDR2 SVGAGI. The CDR3 contains 16 residues. Trimming stripped 0 bases from V and 2 bases from J, with 14 bases between. The CDR3 region is CASSYSIAGVTYEQYF. The CDR3 nucleotides read TGTGCCAGCAGTTACTCGATAGCCGGGGTTACCTACGAGCAGTACTTC.

This clone was detected many times. V is TRBV28 and J is TRBJ2-5; 7 bases are shared with TRBD2. There are 14 residues in the CDR3. Germline CDR1 MDHEN, CDR2 SYDVKM. J gave up 5 bases and V 6 bases, and 9 bases lay outside the gene matches. The DNA for the CDR3 is TGTGCCAGCAGACCACTAGCGCGGAGGGAGACCCAGTACTTC. Encoded protein: CASRPLARRETQYF.

J is TRBJ1-2 and V is TRBV2; the D gene is possibly TRBD1 (5 bases). The V and J ends lost 5 bases and 0 bases respectively, with 10 bases between them. The germline V gene encodes CDR1 SNHLY and CDR2 FYNNEI. The CDR3 has 14 amino acids. The chain's CDR3 is CASSMQGSNYGYTF. In DNA, the CDR3 is TGTGCCAGCAGTATGCAGGGTTCTAACTATGGCTACACCTTC.

This chain connects TRBV19 to TRBJ2-4; D is unclear. The CDR3 is made up of 11 amino acids. From germline, CDR1 is LNHDA and CDR2 SQIVND (reference sequence). V dropped 10 bases and J dropped 7 bases, with 11 bases sitting between them. Written as DNA, the CDR3 is TGTGCCACTAGGCGGCAGAACATTCAGTACTTC. Translation gives CATRRQNIQYF. Supplemented by reference TRBV19 and TRBJ2-4, the full variable domain reads DGGITQSPKYLFRKEGQNVTLSCEQNLNHDAMYWYRQDPGQGLRLIYYSQIVNDFQKGDIAEGYSVSREKKESFPLTVTSAQKNPTAFYLCATRRQNIQYFGAGTRLSVL.

V is TRBV4-2 and J is TRBJ1-1; D is possibly TRBD1 (5 bases). The CDR3 is 18 amino acids. V lost 0 bases and J lost 5, with 22 bases in between. Per the germline V gene, CDR1 is LGHNA and CDR2 is YNFKEQ. The CDR3 DNA reads TGTGCCAGCAGCCAAGAGGAGCGGGACGGACTTGGGGGGACTGAAGCTTTCTTT. This translates into CASSQEERDGLGGTEAFF.

This clone was detected ten times or more. V usage is TRBV9 and J usage is TRBJ1-1; no definite D call. V lost 4 bases and J lost 1, with 8 bases in between. CDR1 is SGDLS and CDR2 is YYNGEE in the germline V gene. This CDR3 has 13 amino acids. The CDR3: CASSPSGNTEAFF. The CDR3 DNA is TGTGCCAGCAGCCCTTCGGGGAACACTGAAGCTTTCTTT.

This clone has more than one count but fewer than ten. V usage is TRBV29-1 and J usage is TRBJ1-1, with a possible D match to TRBD1 (5 bases). The V and J ends lost 6 bases and 0 bases respectively, with 11 bases between them. The CDR3 spans 13 residues. CDR1 is SQVTM and CDR2 is ANQGSEA in the germline V gene. CDR3 DNA sequence: TGCAGCGTAGCCCGGGGGTTGAACACTGAAGCTTTCTTT. Translating gives CSVARGLNTEAFF.

This clone occurred a few times. The chain carries TRBV6-1 and TRBJ2-3; 8 bases line up with TRBD2. This CDR3 has 12 amino acids. Germline CDR1 reads MNHNS; CDR2 reads SASEGT. The V gene end was trimmed by 7 bases and the J gene end by 9 bases; junction bases not matched to a gene: 6. This CDR3 is CASNPRGRTQYF. CDR3 nucleotides: TGTGCCAGCAATCCACGCGGGAGGACGCAGTATTTT.

This clone has a handful of counts. The gene calls are TRBV7-9 and TRBJ2-2, with D perhaps TRBD2 (5 bases). With 4 bases removed from V and 5 bases from J, the gap between germline ends came to 17 bases. CDR1 SEHNR and CDR2 FQNEAQ come from the germline V gene (reference sequence). This CDR3 region has 16 residues. The CDR3 protein is CASSSSAGIRTGELFF. In DNA, the CDR3 is TGTGCCAGCAGCTCCTCCGCCGGGATCAGGACCGGGGAGCTGTTTTTT.

The chain employs TRBV9 and TRBJ2-2; D is possibly TRBD1 (6 bases). The V gene lost 6 bases and the J gene lost 1 base, with 13 bases spanning the gap. This CDR3 region has 15 residues. CDR1 is SGDLS, CDR2 YYNGEE, per germline. CDR3: CASNPDRLNTGELFF. CDR3 nucleotide sequence: TGTGCCAGCAACCCGGACAGACTGAACACCGGGGAGCTGTTTTTT.

J is TRBJ2-3 and V is TRBV5-1; D may be TRBD1 (5 bases). This CDR3 region has 16 residues. Germline CDR1 reads SGHRS; CDR2 reads YFSETQ. Trimming took off 1 base at V and 4 bases at J, with 16 bases between the two ends. In DNA, the CDR3 is TGCGCCAGCAGCTTGTTGGGTGGGGCGGAAGCAGATACGCAGTATTTT. Residues: CASSLLGGAEADTQYF.

This chain links TRBV10-3 with TRBJ2-1; possibly TRBD1 for D (5 bases). V was cut by 7 bases and J by 6 bases, with 13 bases left in between. The CDR3 runs to 13 residues. Germline CDR1 and CDR2: ENHRY and SYGVKD. The CDR3 loop reads CAIMGLVGNEQFF. CDR3 bases: TGTGCCATCATGGGGCTTGTTGGCAATGAGCAGTTCTTC.

The V call is TRBV30, the J call TRBJ1-1; TRBD1 matches 7 bases. Germline V CDR1 and CDR2: GTSNPN, SVGIG (reference sequence). The ends lost 3 bases at V and 4 bases at J; junction bases unmatched: 5. The CDR3 is 13 amino acids. The CDR3, as DNA: TGTGCCTGGAGGGGGGACAGTTTCACTGAAGCTTTCTTT. Amino acids: CAWRGDSFTEAFF.

The sample holds a few counts of this clone. This chain connects TRBV7-2 to TRBJ2-3; 9 bases align to TRBD2. V lost 5 bases to trimming and J lost 1 base; unmatched junction nucleotides: 4. The CDR3 is 15 residues long. Germline-derived CDR1 and CDR2 are SGHTA and FQGNSA. In nucleotides, the CDR3 is TGTGCCAGCAGCACGGCTAGCGGGGGCACAGATACGCAGTATTTT. Protein: CASSTASGGTDTQYF.

This clone has only a few counts. The chain couples TRBV7-2 to TRBJ1-1; D gene uncertain. This CDR3 spans 13 amino acids. Per the germline V gene, CDR1 is SGHTA and CDR2 is FQGNSA. V was cut by 7 bases and J by 4 bases, with 13 bases left in between. CDR3 sequence reads: CASTLGRATEAFF. The CDR3 DNA reads as TGTGCCAGCACCTTGGGGAGGGCCACTGAAGCTTTCTTT.

This clone was found many times. This chain links TRBV28 with TRBJ1-2, with unresolved D. Trimming pared 2 bases from V and 2 bases from J, leaving 6 bases between. This CDR3 has 13 amino acids. The V gene's germline CDR1 is MDHEN and CDR2 SYDVKM. The CDR3 DNA sequence: TGTGCCAGCAGTTTAGACTTAAACTATGGCTACACCTTC. It encodes CASSLDLNYGYTF.

This clone was seen a handful of times. V usage is TRBV5-4 and J usage is TRBJ2-1, with D perhaps matching TRBD1 (6 bases). The CDR3 covers 14 residues. V lost 4 bases and J 6 bases, leaving 14 bases between the germline ends. Germline assignment: CDR1 SGHNT and CDR2 YYREEE (reference sequence). The CDR3, as DNA: TGTGCCAGCAGCCCCGCGAAACAGGGCAATGAGCAGTTCTTC. Translated, it gives CASSPAKQGNEQFF.

This clone was seen a handful of times. The J gene is TRBJ1-2, the V gene TRBV19; 12 nucleotides match TRBD1. V gave up 4 bases and J gave up 7 bases; unmatched junction bases: 4. Germline V gene sequence: CDR1 LNHDA, CDR2 SQIVND (reference sequence). The CDR3 has 14 residues. This CDR3 reads CASSTGQGASGYTF. The CDR3 DNA sequence: TGTGCCAGTAGTACGGGACAGGGGGCGAGTGGCTACACCTTC.

This clone was seen ten or more times. V is TRBV6-5 and J is TRBJ1-1, with D uncertain. The CDR3 spans 15 residues. V shed 0 bases and J shed 5 bases, with 13 bases lying between them. Germline V lookup: CDR1 MNHEY, CDR2 SVGAGI. The chain's CDR3 is CASSYSIRSGTEAFF. The DNA for the CDR3 is TGTGCCAGCAGTTACTCGATACGGTCGGGGACTGAAGCTTTCTTT.

This clone was counted many times. The rearrangement uses TRBV28 and TRBJ1-2; D is uncertain. This CDR3 is 13 amino acids long. Germline lookup yields CDR1 MDHEN and CDR2 SYDVKM. V was pared by 3 bases and J by 8 bases, with 13 bases between. Written as DNA, the CDR3 is TGTGCCAGCAGTTTCGGTAATAGCAACGGCTACACCTTC. Protein sequence: CASSFGNSNGYTF.

Only a few counts were recorded for this clone. The genes are TRBV11-2 and TRBJ1-5, with D possibly matching TRBD1 (5 bases). Between the trimmed V and J ends, which lost 0 bases and 2 bases, there was a span of 14 bases. The CDR3 totals 17 residues. Germline CDR1 SGHAT, CDR2 FQNNGV. CDR3 sequence: CASSLDPAGSGNQPQHF. CDR3 DNA sequence: TGTGCCAGCAGCTTAGATCCGGCAGGGTCAGGCAATCAGCCCCAGCATTTT.

This clone was counted a few times. CDR3 sequence (DNA): TGCGCCAGCAGCGAAACTAGCAGGGATGAGGAGACCCAGTACTTC. It encodes CASSETSRDEETQYF. The genes are TRBV5-1 and TRBJ2-5; D is possibly TRBD2 (6 bases). In germline, CDR1 is SGHRS, CDR2 YFSETQ. CDR3 length equals 15 residues. With 4 bases removed from V and 5 bases from J, the gap between germline ends came to 18 bases.

This chain joins TRBV30 and TRBJ1-5; a possible D gene is TRBD1 (5 bases). CDR3 length: 15 amino acids. V was clipped by 1 base and J by 5 bases, with 15 bases between them. Germline CDR1 is GTSNPN and CDR2 is SVGIG (reference sequence). CDR3 in DNA: TGTGCCTGGAGTGGTCGGGGGGGGAGCTATCAGCCCCAGCATTTT. Protein product: CAWSGRGGSYQPQHF.

This chain joins TRBV30 and TRBJ2-3, with 8 bases aligning to TRBD2. The germline CDR1 and CDR2 sequences are GTSNPN and SVGIG (reference sequence). The CDR3 runs to 14 residues. V gave up 2 bases and J gave up 4 bases; unmatched junction bases: 5. The CDR3 loop reads CAWSRGLGADTQYF. CDR3 DNA sequence: TGTGCCTGGAGTCGGGGACTAGGCGCAGATACGCAGTATTTT.

This clone was found many times. The rearrangement links TRBV9 to TRBJ2-2; D may be TRBD2 (6 bases). Germline V gene data show CDR1 as SGDLS and CDR2 as YYNGEE. V lost 7 bases and J lost 7, with 11 bases in between. This CDR3 is built from 12 residues. The CDR3 sequence is CASGRRDGELFF. As DNA, the CDR3 is TGTGCCAGCGGCAGGCGGGACGGGGAGCTGTTTTTT.